The clone carrying this T cell receptor (beta chain) was seen only a few times. Trimming took off 1 base at V and 8 bases at J, with 5 bases between the two ends. The length of the CDR3 is 11 residues. Germline V gives CDR1 MGHRA, CDR2 YSYEKL. Unfractionated PBMC were spiked with known numbers of KT2 clone cells. The cDNA 3' end received a ligated oligonucleotide with a UMI. The first PCR ran roughly 4 cycles with an equimolar RC1.1 and RC1.2 beta primer mix. TCRdb processed the UMI-ligation and nested PCR reads anew with MiXCR; each CDR3 protein has one entry. The table has around 56,000 distinct CDR3 sequences, around 12% seen once. The data derive from a study of quantifying T cell responses using KT2 cells. Study details: Reverse transcription used primers in the TCR alpha and beta constant regions.

The chain has TRBV4-1 and TRBJ1-2, with D uncertain. The TCR comes from a human donor. The sample comprised PBMCs spiked with cells of the T cell clone KT2. The CDR3, as DNA: TGCGCCAGCAGCCAAGTCGGCGGCTACACCTTC. It encodes CASSQVGGYTF.